This entry features one T cell receptor (beta chain) sequence. Its target is not known. The time point denotes: week 35, safety follow-up. The vaccine gave 300 ug of a 20-mer mutant IDH1 peptide subcutaneously per dose. The data were taken from a study of a mutant IDH1 vaccine in newly diagnosed glioma. As for the study in general: Patients had received radiotherapy, temozolomide, or both previously, most receiving both. Whole-study results and caveats: Of the patients, around 93% had vaccine-induced immune responses.

Profiled with immunoSEQ multiplex PCR; TCRdb holds only in-frame clones, not every one. The table records about 60,000 clones, about 86% of them present only once. The receptor was derived from a man aged 40-49 years with glioma. The sample here was PBMCs, taken from a glioma patient whose treatment included an IDH1 peptide vaccine.

CDR3 in DNA: TGTGCCAGCAGCCTACCGGTAAACACCATATATTTT. It codes for CASSLPVNTIYF. The V gene is TRBV7-2, the J gene TRBJ1-3; unclear D gene. Trimming cost V 5 bases and J 6 bases, with 8 bases left between them. The CDR3 spans 12 residues. The V gene's germline CDR1 is SGHTA and CDR2 FQGNSA.